The present T cell receptor (beta chain) was sequenced within a study of cytomegalovirus exposure and HLA in healthy donors. Study context: Early release data held tens of millions of unique TCRs from HLA-typed donors. Study observations and caveats: Presence/absence comparisons presumed near-even sequencing depth among donors. Per a prior analysis, the majority of TCR beta V segments were productive roughly 90% or roughly 30% of the time.

CDR1 and CDR2 from the germline V gene are MRHNA and SNTAGT. The ends lost 6 bases at V and 4 bases at J; junction bases unmatched: 7. This CDR3 has 14 residues. The donors were healthy bone marrow donors. As to this clone: The antigen is not known.

PCR primers comprised 60 Vbeta and 13 Jbeta primers. Using immunoSEQ multiplex PCR, the repertoire was profiled, and TCRdb retains in-frame clones only, with some absent. The listing contains under 200,000 clones. This clonotype was sampled from a man aged 25 to 40 in good health and CMV-seronegative. Sequences were obtained from PBMCs. The gene calls are TRBV6-4 and TRBJ1-2, with 8 bases lining up with TRBD1. As DNA, the CDR3 is TGTGCCAGCAGATCAACACAGGGGGGCTATGGCTACACCTTC. Translation gives CASRSTQGGYGYTF.